A single T cell receptor (beta chain) is shown here with its context. Antigen: not known. This sample was included in a study of T cells in Graves' hyperthyroidism and ophthalmopathy. In the study overall: Staff took peripheral blood when the initial diagnosis was made, before any treatment began.

V was clipped by 6 bases and J by 2 bases, with 12 bases between them. Per the germline V gene, CDR1 is MNHEY and CDR2 is SMNVEV (reference sequence). The CDR3 runs to 14 residues. Study-level results: Blood shared most expanded thyroid clonotypes above 0.001.

A Clinical Activity Score of at least 3, a NOSPECS grade of at least 4 and a duration under 3 months were recorded in the ophthalmopathy patients. PBMCs were collected from an approximately 9.2 ml volume of fresh peripheral blood. Amplification of TCR beta CDR3 regions was performed using RNA transcripts as template. First-round RT-PCR targeting the TCR CDR3 was performed with the HTBI primer set. A single record per CDR3 protein comes from TCRdb applying MiXCR to the multiplex PCR reads. Of 300,000 to 400,000 distinct CDR3 sequences listed, around 15% are singletons. This sequence originates from a woman in her 30s with Graves' ophthalmopathy. The specimen sequenced was blood. The chain carries TRBV27 and TRBJ2-3, with D tentatively TRBD1 (5 bases). As DNA, the CDR3 is TGTGCCAGCAGACAGGTCTCATTCACAGATACGCAGTATTTT. Translating gives CASRQVSFTDTQYF.